Reported below is one TCR beta chain. This sample is drawn from a study of blood T cell repertoires in COVID-19. On the study more broadly: Spain, Italy and the United States supplied samples that represented acute and convalescent COVID-19. T cells, B-cell-depleted T cells, or PBMCs supplied cDNA or gDNA.

In the study's own analysis: Nucleated cell counts were estimated from reference gene primer amplification. The table came from immunoSEQ multiplex PCR; TCRdb's copy has only in-frame clones and leaves some out. V and J calls plus clone size are reproduced from that table; the DNA served to infer D and trimming. Among about 58,000 clones listed, over 70% were seen once. Looked up from germline, CDR1 is MNHEY and CDR2 is SMNVEV (reference sequence). CDR3 length: 16 amino acids. Trimming cost V 5 bases and J 7 bases; bases outside gene matches: 14. The chain uses TRBV27 and TRBJ2-5, with 9 bases identical to TRBD2. The sequenced material came from peripheral blood. The sequence was obtained from a human donor in a cohort sampled during active COVID-19. The CDR3: CASSANPGLATRTQYF. The CDR3 nucleotides are TGTGCCAGCAGTGCTAACCCGGGACTAGCAACAAGGACCCAGTACTTC.